These 14 T cell receptor beta chains came from one sample sequenced in a study of control samples from healthy donors and cancer patients. Generated by immunoSEQ multiplex PCR, the TCRdb table keeps only in-frame clones and is missing some. The sample yields 20,000 to 30,000 clones, approximately 91% seen once. Sequenced input: PBMCs. All receptors come from a man in his fifties with lung cancer.

The chain employs TRBV2 and TRBJ1-4; 7 nucleotides line up with TRBD1. The CDR3 has 14 residues. The V segment lost 3 bases and the J segment 8 bases; nucleotides outside the gene matches: 6. CDR1 is SNHLY, CDR2 FYNNEI, per germline. The CDR3 sequence is CASSETGTGEKLFF. DNA of the CDR3: TGTGCCAGCAGTGAGACAGGGACGGGGGAAAAACTGTTTTTT.

This chain uses TRBV19 with TRBJ1-1; TRBD1 matches 7 bases. V trimming: 3 bases; J trimming: 2 bases; junction bases outside the gene matches: 9. The germline CDR1 and CDR2 sequences are LNHDA and SQIVND (reference sequence). The CDR3 length is 16 residues. The CDR3 sequence is CASSITWGQINTEAFF. The CDR3 nucleotides are TGTGCCAGTAGTATCACTTGGGGACAGATAAACACTGAAGCTTTCTTT.

The chain uses TRBV4-3 and TRBJ1-2, with 7 bases matching TRBD1. This CDR3 contains 14 residues. The V gene end was trimmed by 4 bases and the J gene end by 4 bases; junction bases not matched to a gene: 6. Germline V lookup: CDR1 LGHNA, CDR2 YSLEER. The chain's CDR3 is CASSPSRDSYGYTF. CDR3 nucleotides: TGCGCCAGCAGCCCGTCCCGGGACAGCTATGGCTACACCTTC.

The J gene is TRBJ1-1, the V gene TRBV10-1; TRBD1 is a possible D gene (6 bases). Germline loops: CDR1 WNHNN, CDR2 SYGVQD (reference sequence). This CDR3 has 14 residues. Trimming shortened V by 3 bases and J by 2 bases, and 10 bases separated the two germline ends. The CDR3 loop reads CASSDGQHNTEAFF. CDR3 DNA sequence: TGCGCCAGCAGTGACGGACAGCACAACACTGAAGCTTTCTTT.

The rearrangement uses TRBV20-1 and TRBJ1-6, with 7 bases lining up with TRBD1. CDR1 is DFQATT and CDR2 is SNEGSKA in the germline V gene (reference sequence). V lost 3 bases and J lost 8; bases outside the gene matches: 10. This CDR3 has 15 amino acids. CDR3 sequence: CSASRGGTGDSPLHF. The CDR3, as DNA: TGCAGTGCTAGTAGGGGGGGTACAGGGGATTCACCCCTCCACTTT.

The sample holds one count of this clone. The V gene is TRBV28, the J gene TRBJ2-5; TRBD1 matches at 9 bases. J gave up 6 bases and V 3 bases, and 11 bases lay outside the gene matches. This CDR3 is built from 16 residues. The germline V gene has CDR1 MDHEN and CDR2 SYDVKM. CDR3 sequence reads: CASSFTQGTGLQTQYF. DNA of the CDR3: TGTGCCAGCAGTTTCACGCAGGGGACAGGGTTGCAGACCCAGTACTTC. The complete variable domain, with remaining parts taken from reference TRBV28 and TRBJ2-5, reads DVKVTQSSRYLVKRTGEKVFLECVQDMDHENMFWYRQDPGLGLRLIYFSYDVKMKEKGDIPEGYSVSREKKERFSLILESASTNQTSMYLCASSFTQGTGLQTQYFGPGTRLLVL.

The chain combines TRBV28 with TRBJ1-2, with D possibly being TRBD1 (5 bases). Trimming shortened V by 3 bases and J by 3 bases, and 17 bases separated the two germline ends. The CDR3 runs to 16 residues. The germline gives CDR1 MDHEN, CDR2 SYDVKM. The CDR3: CASSFPGSDVDYGYTF. DNA of the CDR3: TGTGCCAGCAGTTTCCCAGGGTCTGATGTAGACTATGGCTACACCTTC.

The V call is TRBV5-8, the J call TRBJ2-7; no reliable D call. V was pared by 2 bases and J by 4 bases, with 4 bases between. In germline, CDR1 is SGHTS, CDR2 YDEGEE. The CDR3 has 11 amino acids. CDR3 amino acids: CASSFIYEQYF. Here the CDR3 DNA reads TGTGCCAGCAGCTTCATATACGAGCAGTACTTC.

J is TRBJ1-3 and V is TRBV2; possible D gene TRBD1, 5 bases. The CDR3 sequence is 14 residues long. Trimming took 6 bases from V and 4 from J, leaving 13 bases between them. In germline, CDR1 is SNHLY, CDR2 FYNNEI. The CDR3 is CASSRVPAGNTIYF. DNA for the CDR3: TGTGCCAGCAGCAGGGTCCCAGCAGGAAACACCATATATTTT.

V usage is TRBV11-3 and J usage is TRBJ2-2; D gene unclear. V lost 1 base and J 6 bases, leaving 9 bases between the germline ends. Looked up from germline, CDR1 is SGHNT and CDR2 is YENEEA. This CDR3 has 14 amino acids. The CDR3: CASSLGWDSGELFF. In nucleotides, the CDR3 is TGTGCCAGCAGCTTAGGGTGGGATTCCGGGGAGCTGTTTTTT.

About this clone: One end of the junction fails to match germline, which may point to a read error. This chain links TRBV18 with TRBJ1-2; D gene ambiguous. Germline CDR1 reads KGHSH; CDR2 reads LQKENI. The CDR3 sequence is 14 residues long. Written as DNA, the CDR3 is TGTGCCAGCTCACAATTCTCGGACGGCCCCACCGCCTCCTTC. This gives the protein CASSQFSDGPTASF.

The chain combines TRBV3-1 (or the pseudogene TRBV3-2) with TRBJ1-6; D is unclear. CDR1 and CDR2 from the germline V gene are LGHDT and YNNKEL (reference sequence). Trimming shortened V by 1 base and J by 9 bases, and 16 bases separated the two germline ends. This CDR3 is built from 16 residues. The chain's CDR3 is CASSQVDPASGSPLHF. CDR3 bases: TGTGCCAGCAGCCAAGTAGACCCCGCATCGGGTTCACCCCTCCACTTT.

This chain links TRBV10-2 with TRBJ2-3; TRBD1 aligns across 7 bases. This CDR3 spans 15 amino acids. Germline lookup yields CDR1 WSHSY and CDR2 SAAADI. The junction had 8 bases not matched to a gene; V was cut back by 3 bases and J by 5 bases. The CDR3 sequence: CASSDQTGSGDTQYF. CDR3 bases: TGCGCCAGCAGTGACCAGACAGGGTCGGGAGATACGCAGTATTTT.

This chain connects TRBV11-2 to TRBJ1-3; 7 nucleotides match TRBD1. V lost 1 base and J lost 2; bases outside the gene matches: 5. The CDR3 runs to 16 residues. Germline V gives CDR1 SGHAT, CDR2 FQNNGV. The CDR3 is CASSLAPTGAGNTIYF. The DNA of the CDR3 is TGTGCCAGCAGCTTAGCCCCTACAGGGGCTGGAAACACCATATATTTT. The full variable domain, completed using reference TRBV11-2 and TRBJ1-3, is EAGVAQSPRYKIIEKRQSVAFWCNPISGHATLYWYQQILGQGPKLLIQFQNNGVVDDSQLPKDRFSAERLKGVDSTLKIQPAKLEDSAVYLCASSLAPTGAGNTIYFGEGSWLTVV.